This TCR beta chain was profiled in a study of blood T cells in healthy people across ages. Study in general: Using template switching, researchers captured about one barcoded beta molecule for each two T cells. Whole-study findings and limits: The study found TCR beta diversity correlated strongly with naive T cell percentage.

V was pared by 6 bases and J by 1 base, with 7 bases of the junction left unmatched. The CDR3 extends over 14 amino acids. From germline, CDR1 is DFQATT and CDR2 SNEGSKA (reference sequence). As regards this clonotype: Antigen: not known.

Then a second PCR, running roughly 6 to 11 cycles, was carried out with a sample-barcoded 5' primer and a J-beta primer mix. Every molecule of cDNA carried a tag from a template-switch adaptor with 12 random nucleotides. Each CDR3 protein is one row after TCRdb ran MiXCR on the 5' RACE reads. The sample shows 1.5 million to 2 million distinct CDR3 sequences, 28% of them seen only once. Those donating, healthy Caucasian individuals from Russia, were aged roughly 6 to 90. Material for sequencing was blood. The rearrangement joins TRBV20-1 to TRBJ2-5, with 8 nucleotides matching TRBD2. The source is a woman aged 25 to 39 in good health. CDR3: CSADGGASQETQYF. As DNA, the CDR3 is TGCAGTGCGGACGGGGGGGCATCCCAAGAGACCCAGTACTTC.